These 27 T cell receptor beta chains originate from one sample sequenced in a study of T cells after yellow fever vaccination. TCRdb fed the 5' RACE reads into MiXCR, producing one record per CDR3 protein. This repertoire shows about 58,000 distinct CDR3 sequences, about 5.6% found once; its top ten account for about a third. The material was PBMCs, either bulk or a sorted T-cell subset (CD4+, CD8+, memory, or dextramer-sorted; not recorded which), obtained on the day of the yellow fever booster vaccination. These receptors originate from a young man who received the YFV17D yellow fever vaccine.

This clonotype was seen many times. The chain employs TRBV12-3 or TRBV12-4 and TRBJ2-1; no clear D. V was pared by 7 bases and J by 9 bases, with 13 bases between. CDR3 size: 12 residues. The chain's CDR3 is CASTRTTGEQFF. CDR3 DNA: TGTGCCAGCACTAGAACGACGGGTGAGCAGTTCTTC.

The chain links TRBV7-2 to TRBJ2-6; tentatively, D is TRBD1 or TRBD2 (5 bases each). The germline gives CDR1 SGHTA, CDR2 FQGNSA. The CDR3 is made up of 16 amino acids. V lost 0 bases and J 2 bases, leaving 8 bases between the germline ends. CDR3 nucleotide sequence: TGTGCCAGCAGCTTAGCCCGGGACCCTGGGGCCAACGTCCTGACTTTC. Its protein is CASSLARDPGANVLTF.

This clonotype was detected many times. V gene TRBV21-1 combines with J gene TRBJ1-1. TRBV21-1 is a pseudogene. The CDR3 is 14 residues long. The CDR3 nucleotides read TGTGCCAGCAGCGTACCAGGTAATGTGACGGAAGCTTTCTTT. Protein: CASSVPGNVTEAFF.

This clonotype was counted at least ten times. V is TRBV6-5 and J is TRBJ2-7, with 10 bases lining up with TRBD1. V dropped 4 bases and J dropped 4; count of bases not matched to a gene: 4. The CDR3 has 14 residues. Germline lookup yields CDR1 MNHEY and CDR2 SVGAGI. The CDR3 loop reads CASSSRQGAYEQYF. CDR3 DNA: TGTGCCAGCAGTTCCCGACAGGGGGCTTACGAGCAGTACTTC.

This chain connects TRBV5-4 to TRBJ2-3; 8 bases are a match to TRBD2. V lost 2 bases to trimming and J lost 9 bases; unmatched junction nucleotides: 8. CDR1 SGHNT and CDR2 YYREEE come from the germline V gene (reference sequence). The CDR3 spans 14 residues. CDR3 in amino acids: CASSLGSGEWTQYF. The CDR3, as DNA: TGTGCCAGCAGCTTAGGTAGCGGGGAGTGGACGCAGTATTTT.

J is TRBJ2-5 and V is TRBV7-3; the match to TRBD2 covers 10 bases. The ends lost 5 bases at V and 5 bases at J; junction bases unmatched: 8. CDR1 SGHTA and CDR2 FQGTGA come from the germline V gene. The CDR3 loop spans 15 amino acids. CDR3 sequence reads: CASSRSGGAWETQYF. CDR3 coding DNA: TGTGCCAGCAGCCGCAGCGGGGGGGCCTGGGAGACCCAGTACTTC.

Ten or more counts support this clonotype. V and J are TRBV4-2 and TRBJ1-1; D gene uncertain. The V gene lost 0 bases and the J gene lost 11 bases, with 13 bases spanning the gap. Germline assignment: CDR1 LGHNA and CDR2 YNFKEQ. There are 13 residues in the CDR3. The CDR3 protein is CASSQDNAFWAFF. In nucleotides, the CDR3 is TGTGCCAGCAGCCAAGATAATGCGTTTTGGGCTTTCTTT.

This chain joins TRBV5-6 and TRBJ2-5, with D maybe TRBD2 (6 bases). Germline V lookup: CDR1 SGHDT, CDR2 YYEEEE. The CDR3 covers 13 residues. V was shortened by 4 bases and J by 9 bases, with 16 bases between the two germline ends. The CDR3 here is CASSQEGTGAQYF. CDR3 in DNA: TGTGCCAGCAGCCAGGAGGGCACTGGGGCCCAGTACTTC.

V is TRBV7-8 and J is TRBJ1-5, with D perhaps matching TRBD1 (6 bases). Germline V gene sequence: CDR1 SGHVS, CDR2 FQNEAQ. The CDR3 length is 16 residues. Trimming removed 5 bases at V and 5 bases at J, with 19 bases between. The CDR3 nucleotides are TGTGCCAGCAGCATAGACTCCGGGACACCTTATCAGCCCCAGCATTTT. This sequence encodes CASSIDSGTPYQPQHF.

The table lists this clonotype with many counts. DNA for the CDR3: TGCGCCAGCAGCCAGTCCTCCGGGGGGTTTGAGGAGACCCAGTACTTC. Its translation is CASSQSSGGFEETQYF. V gene TRBV4-1 combines with J gene TRBJ2-5; 7 bases fit TRBD2. V was clipped by 3 bases and J by 5 bases; unmatched bases: 12. This CDR3 spans 16 amino acids. CDR1 and CDR2 from the germline V gene are MGHRA and YSYEKL.

This clonotype has a count of ten or more. This chain connects TRBV4-3 to TRBJ1-2, with D perhaps matching TRBD1 (6 bases). The V gene lost 3 bases and the J gene lost 8 bases, with 13 bases spanning the gap. Germline V gene data show CDR1 as LGHNA and CDR2 as YSLEER. The CDR3 sequence is 13 residues long. The CDR3 bases are TGCGCCAGCAGCCAGCTAACAGGGCTCGGCTACACCTTC. The encoded protein is CASSQLTGLGYTF.

In its sample, this clonotype was seen many times. V is TRBV11-2 and J is TRBJ2-3; D uncertain. CDR3 size: 15 residues. The germline gives CDR1 SGHAT, CDR2 FQNNGV. V lost 5 bases, J lost 0 bases, and 12 bases lay in between. The CDR3 DNA follows: TGTGCCAGCAGCCCGACACCTCTAAGCACAGATACGCAGTATTTT. This encodes CASSPTPLSTDTQYF.

This clonotype was counted many times. The chain joins TRBV5-1 to TRBJ2-3; 12 bases fit TRBD2. The CDR3 loop spans 18 amino acids. V was pared by 4 bases and J by 4 bases, with 13 bases of the junction left unmatched. CDR1 is SGHRS, CDR2 YFSETQ, per germline. The CDR3 loop reads CASSARPAASGGADTQYF. As DNA, the CDR3 is TGCGCCAGCAGCGCCCGGCCGGCCGCTAGCGGGGGGGCAGATACGCAGTATTTT.

CDR3 region: CAIRGADTQYF. Here the CDR3 DNA reads TGTGCCATCAGGGGGGCAGATACGCAGTATTTT. This chain joins TRBV10-3 and TRBJ2-3; possibly TRBD1 or TRBD2 for D (5 bases each). The germline V gene has CDR1 ENHRY and CDR2 SYGVKD. The CDR3 is 11 amino acids. Trimming took 6 bases from V and 4 from J, leaving 5 bases between them.

A few counts support this clonotype. The chain employs TRBV7-6 and TRBJ1-1; TRBD1 is a possible D gene (5 bases). Germline CDR1 reads SGHVS; CDR2 reads FNYEAQ. This CDR3 comprises 15 residues. V lost 3 bases to trimming and J lost 4 bases, with 15 bases between them. The CDR3 is CASSFGTGGATEAFF. Here the CDR3 DNA reads TGTGCCAGCAGCTTCGGGACGGGGGGTGCCACTGAAGCTTTCTTT.

About this clonotype: This may stem from a read error, because a much larger clone lies one nucleotide away. Because the CDR3 is missing its conserved closing phenylalanine or tryptophan, this is likely a read error. Here the CDR3 DNA reads TGCAGCGTACCCAGGGGAGGGGGCTACACCCTC. Its translation: CSVPRGGGYTL. The V gene is TRBV29-1, the J gene TRBJ1-2; a weak D match, TRBD1 (6 bases). This CDR3 comprises 11 residues. The germline CDR1 and CDR2 sequences are SQVTM and ANQGSEA. The V gene lost 6 bases and the J gene lost 8 bases, with 13 bases spanning the gap.

This clonotype was seen many times. The chain uses TRBV5-1 and TRBJ1-1; D remains unclear. The CDR3 loop spans 15 amino acids. Trimming left V 2 bases short and J 5 bases short, with 16 bases between. Germline V gives CDR1 SGHRS, CDR2 YFSETQ. The CDR3 DNA follows: TGCGCCAGCAGCTTCGGGGTTGGGATGAGGACTGAAGCTTTCTTT. This gives the protein CASSFGVGMRTEAFF.

This clonotype was detected many times. This chain joins TRBV6-6 and TRBJ2-3; no clear D gene. This CDR3 has 12 amino acids. Per the germline V gene, CDR1 is MNHNY and CDR2 is SVGAGI (reference sequence). The V end lost 6 bases, the J end lost 8 bases, and 12 bases lay between the germline ends. The CDR3 nucleotides are TGTGCCAGCAGCCCAAGAGTCCGTACGCAGTATTTT. It encodes CASSPRVRTQYF.

This clonotype was observed many times. The chain couples TRBV21-1 to TRBJ2-2; no DNA check was done on the table's D call, TRBD1. TRBV21-1 is a listed pseudogene. CDR3 length: 14 residues. The CDR3 DNA follows: TGTGCCAGCAGCGGACAGGGGGCTTCCGGGGAGCTGTTTTTT. Its protein is CASSGQGASGELFF.

This clonotype came up many times. The chain recombines TRBV4-3 with TRBJ2-5; the match to TRBD1 covers 7 bases. Germline assignment: CDR1 LGHNA and CDR2 YSLEER. Losses at the gene ends were 0 bases for V and 4 bases for J; bases not matched to a gene: 2. The CDR3 loop spans 14 amino acids. CDR3 nucleotide sequence: TGCGCCAGCAGCCAAGAGAGGGGGCCAGAGACCCAGTACTTC. It translates to CASSQERGPETQYF.

This clonotype was detected only a few times. V is TRBV2 and J is TRBJ1-1; D is perhaps TRBD1 (6 bases). The CDR3 spans 13 residues. Germline CDR1 is SNHLY and CDR2 is FYNNEI. V gave up 2 bases and J gave up 4 bases, with 8 bases separating them. The CDR3 DNA reads TGTGCCAGCAGTGAACAGGGGAGCACTGAAGCTTTCTTT. This translates into CASSEQGSTEAFF.

V is TRBV23-1 and J is TRBJ2-3; no clear D. TRBV23-1 is known as an ORF, though its function is uncertain. This CDR3 is 13 amino acids long. Trimming cost V 4 bases and J 0 bases, with 5 bases left between them. Here the CDR3 reads CASSRASTDTQYF. The CDR3 DNA reads as TGCGCCAGCAGTCGGGCTAGCACAGATACGCAGTATTTT.

This chain links TRBV9 with TRBJ2-2, with D unclear. Germline loops: CDR1 SGDLS, CDR2 YYNGEE. This CDR3 has 14 residues. Trimming took 4 bases from V and 5 from J, leaving 12 bases between them. CDR3 sequence: CASSSGLGTGELFF. CDR3 bases: TGTGCCAGCAGCTCCGGCCTGGGGACCGGGGAGCTGTTTTTT.

Only a few counts were recorded for this clonotype. V usage is TRBV10-3 and J usage is TRBJ1-2, with TRBD1 as a possible D gene (6 bases). V lost 10 bases to trimming and J lost 0 bases, with 12 bases between them. The CDR3 runs 13 residues. The V gene's germline CDR1 is ENHRY and CDR2 SYGVKD. The CDR3 sequence is CASRQVTNYGYTF. The DNA for the CDR3 is TGTGCCAGTCGACAGGTTACTAACTATGGCTACACCTTC.

The chain has TRBV7-8 and TRBJ1-2; perhaps TRBD1 as D (5 bases). The CDR3 is 17 amino acids. Germline V gene sequence: CDR1 SGHVS, CDR2 FQNEAQ. The V gene lost 5 bases and the J gene lost 2 bases, with 21 bases spanning the gap. The CDR3 loop is CASSLNPFSTVNYGYTF. The CDR3 region has the DNA TGTGCCAGCAGCCTAAATCCCTTTTCGACAGTCAACTATGGCTACACCTTC.

V and J are TRBV7-8 and TRBJ2-3, with TRBD1 matching 9 bases. The ends lost 5 bases at V and 0 bases at J; junction bases unmatched: 12. CDR1 is SGHVS and CDR2 is FQNEAQ in the germline V gene. This CDR3 has 18 amino acids. CDR3 in amino acids: CASSTRTAGTGSTDTQYF. For the CDR3, the DNA is TGTGCCAGCAGCACACGGACAGCCGGGACAGGGAGCACAGATACGCAGTATTTT.

Only a few counts were recorded for this clonotype. This sequence joins TRBV6-5 and TRBJ1-1; D gene ambiguous. With 0 bases removed from V and 2 bases from J, the gap between germline ends came to 10 bases. This CDR3 has 15 amino acids. Germline CDR1 reads MNHEY; CDR2 reads SVGAGI. CDR3 coding DNA: TGTGCCAGCAGTTACTCGAGAGCAGGAAACACTGAAGCTTTCTTT. It yields the protein CASSYSRAGNTEAFF.